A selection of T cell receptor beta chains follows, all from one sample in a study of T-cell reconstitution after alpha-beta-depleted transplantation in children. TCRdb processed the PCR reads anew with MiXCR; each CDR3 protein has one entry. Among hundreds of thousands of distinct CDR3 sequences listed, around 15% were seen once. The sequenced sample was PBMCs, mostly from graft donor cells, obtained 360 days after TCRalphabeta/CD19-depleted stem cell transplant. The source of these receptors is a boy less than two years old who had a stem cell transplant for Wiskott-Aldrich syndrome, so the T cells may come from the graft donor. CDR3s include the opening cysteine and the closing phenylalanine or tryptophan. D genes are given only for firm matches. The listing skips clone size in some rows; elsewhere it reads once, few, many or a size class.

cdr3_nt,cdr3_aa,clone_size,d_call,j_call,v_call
TGTGCCAGCAGCCAGGTTACAGGGGGGGTGACGGATACGCAGTATTTT,CASSQVTGGVTDTQYF,few,-,TRBJ2-3,TRBV3-1
TGTGCCATCAGCCCGGGGCGCACAGATACGCAGTATTTT,CAISPGRTDTQYF,few,-,TRBJ2-3,TRBV10-3
TGTGCCACCAGCAGAGGACTAGCGGGAGGGAACAATGAGCAGTTCTTC,CATSRGLAGGNNEQFF,few,TRBD2,TRBJ2-1,TRBV15
TGCAGCGGTAGGAGGAACACTGAAGCTTTCTTT,CSGRRNTEAFF,few,-,TRBJ1-1,TRBV29-1
TGTGCCAGCAGCTTATGGACTAGCGGGGGCCATACGCAGTATTTT,CASSLWTSGGHTQYF,few,TRBD2,TRBJ2-3,TRBV7-9
TGCGCCAGCAGATCGACAGAATACACCGGGGAGCTGTTTTTT,CASRSTEYTGELFF,medium-sized,-,TRBJ2-2,TRBV5-1
TGCGCCAGCCGGGACAAACAAGAGACCCAGTACTTC,CASRDKQETQYF,many,-,TRBJ2-5,TRBV5-1
TGCGCCAGCAGCTCCTCCTCCGGGGCCACCGCGGAGCTGTTTTTT,CASSSSSGATAELFF,-,-,TRBJ2-2,TRBV4-1
TGTGCCAGCTCACCACTGAGGGGGGACTATGGCTACACCTTC,CASSPLRGDYGYTF,few,-,TRBJ1-2,TRBV18
TGCGCCAGCAGCGCGGACAGGGTCGAGCAGTACTTC,CASSADRVEQYF,many,TRBD1,TRBJ2-7,TRBV5-1
TGCAGCGTTGGACAGGTTAGCTCTGGGGCCAACGTCCTGACTTTC,CSVGQVSSGANVLTF,few,-,TRBJ2-6,TRBV29-1
TGCAGTGCTGATACAGGGCTGGTTCAGCCCCAGCATTTT,CSADTGLVQPQHF,-,-,TRBJ1-5,TRBV20-1
TGCGCCAGCAGAGGCACAAGCGGGCCTTACACCGGGGAGCTGTTTTTT,CASRGTSGPYTGELFF,-,-,TRBJ2-2,TRBV5-1
TGCGCCAGCAGCTTGGTAAATGGAGGCGGGGAGCTGTTTTTT,CASSLVNGGGELFF,few,-,TRBJ2-2,TRBV5-1
TGTGCCATCAGTGGAAGGACAGGGGGCTGGCCTGAAGCTTTCTTT,CAISGRTGGWPEAFF,few,TRBD1,TRBJ1-1,TRBV10-3
TGTGCCAGCAGCTACCCGGGGAGAGCCTACAATGAGCAGTTCTTC,CASSYPGRAYNEQFF,-,-,TRBJ2-1,TRBV7-6
TGTGCCACCAGTGAGGGGGGACGGATGCAAGAGACCCAGTACTTC,CATSEGGRMQETQYF,-,-,TRBJ2-5,TRBV24-1
TGTGCCAGCAGCGCCTGGAAGGGCGCCCTTGGTGGAAACACCATATATTTT,CASSAWKGALGGNTIYF,few,-,TRBJ1-3,TRBV3-1
TGTGCCAGCAGCTCCCGCCAGCTGAACACCGGGGAGCTGTTTTTT,CASSSRQLNTGELFF,many,-,TRBJ2-2,TRBV9
TGTGCCAGTAGCGTGGGACAGGGGGCAAATGGGGCCAACGTCCTGACTTTC,CASSVGQGANGANVLTF,few,TRBD1,TRBJ2-6,TRBV19
TGTGCCAGCAGCTTAACGACAGGGGTCGGGACCCAGTACTTC,CASSLTTGVGTQYF,-,TRBD1,TRBJ2-5,TRBV7-9
TGTGCCACCAGTTCTACGATAACAGGGGGAACGGGAGAGACCCAGTACTTC,CATSSTITGGTGETQYF,-,TRBD1,TRBJ2-5,TRBV24-1
TGCGCCAGCAGCACACAAATCGTAGCGGGGACCACAGATACGCAGTATTTT,CASSTQIVAGTTDTQYF,few,TRBD2,TRBJ2-3,TRBV5-1
TGTGCCAGCAGCCCTTTAGGACTTAGCAATCAGCCCCAGCATTTT,CASSPLGLSNQPQHF,few,-,TRBJ1-5,TRBV7-2
TGTGCCAGCAGTTTATATCCGCTGGGTGAGCAGTTCTTC,CASSLYPLGEQFF,few,-,TRBJ2-1,TRBV27
TGTGCCAGCCGAGGGGGGACAGGTCTTTACAATGAGCAGTTCTTC,CASRGGTGLYNEQFF,few,TRBD1,TRBJ2-1,TRBV7-9
TGTGCCAGCACCAAAACCCCGACTAGCTCCTACGAGCAGTACTTC,CASTKTPTSSYEQYF,-,-,TRBJ2-7,TRBV12-3/TRBV12-4
TGTGCCAGCAGCAGGACTAGCGGGAGGCTCCCTTACGAGCAGTACTTC,CASSRTSGRLPYEQYF,few,TRBD2,TRBJ2-7,TRBV12-3/TRBV12-4
TGCGCCAGCAGCCAAGTGGCCCAGCCCAAAATTTACGAGCAGTACTTC,CASSQVAQPKIYEQYF,few,-,TRBJ2-7,TRBV4-1
TGTGCCAGCAGTTATGGACAGGGAGTCTACGAGCAGTACTTC,CASSYGQGVYEQYF,few,TRBD1,TRBJ2-7,TRBV27
TGCGCCAGCAGCTTGGGGGGGATCCCCGAGCAGTACTTC,CASSLGGIPEQYF,few,-,TRBJ2-7,TRBV5-1
TGTGCCAGCAGTCCTCCGGGGCGATGGGACACTGAAGCTTTCTTT,CASSPPGRWDTEAFF,many,-,TRBJ1-1,TRBV12-3/TRBV12-4
TGTGCCAGCATGAACGGGGAAGAGGATACGCAGTATTTT,CASMNGEEDTQYF,few,-,TRBJ2-3,TRBV28
TGTGCCAGCACCGTAACCGCGCCGTACCAAGAGACCCAGTACTTC,CASTVTAPYQETQYF,few,-,TRBJ2-5,TRBV6-2/TRBV6-3
TGTGCCATCTCTGGGTTCGCTGGGGGGCAAGTTACGCAGTATTTT,CAISGFAGGQVTQYF,-,-,TRBJ2-3,TRBV12-3/TRBV12-4
TGTGCAAGTCGGCCCTGGTTGACTAGCGGGGATACATACGAGCAGTACTTC,CASRPWLTSGDTYEQYF,few,-,TRBJ2-7,TRBV12-2
TGTGCCAGCTCACCGGGGACCAAGCCGGAGGAGCAGTTCTTC,CASSPGTKPEEQFF,-,-,TRBJ2-1,TRBV18
TGCAGCGTTCGAGTCCTCCCAGCCTACGAGCAGTACTTC,CSVRVLPAYEQYF,-,-,TRBJ2-7,TRBV29-1
TGTGCCAGCAGCCAAGACACCGGGGTTAATCAGCCCCAGCATTTT,CASSQDTGVNQPQHF,-,-,TRBJ1-5,TRBV3-1
TGCGCCAGCACACCTAGCGTATCCTACAATGAGCAGTTCTTC,CASTPSVSYNEQFF,few,-,TRBJ2-1,TRBV10-2
TGTGCCAGCAGTACCCCCGGGACAGTTCGATCACAGACCCAGTACTTC,CASSTPGTVRSQTQYF,-,TRBD1,TRBJ2-5,TRBV6-5
TGTGCCAGCAGCACTGGCTGGGGTTACGGGAGAGGGGCAGATACGCAGTATTTT,CASSTGWGYGRGADTQYF,many,-,TRBJ2-3,TRBV2
TGCAGTGCGGGTGGGGCGGGGGGATCGTACAATGAGCAGTTCTTC,CSAGGAGGSYNEQFF,-,TRBD2,TRBJ2-1,TRBV20-1
TGTGCCAGCAGCCAAGATCCGCGACGGGGAAACATTCAGTACTTC,CASSQDPRRGNIQYF,-,-,TRBJ2-4,TRBV3-1
TGTGCCAGCAGTAAACCCCCCGGGGGCTACACCGGGGAGCTGTTTTTT,CASSKPPGGYTGELFF,many,-,TRBJ2-2,TRBV6-2/TRBV6-3
TGTGCCAGCAGTTACCCGGACGGACTTACCTACGAGCAGTACTTC,CASSYPDGLTYEQYF,-,-,TRBJ2-7,TRBV6-2/TRBV6-3
TGTGCCAGCAGGGCTAGGCCGGGGAACGAGCAGTACTTC,CASRARPGNEQYF,-,-,TRBJ2-7,TRBV5-6
TGTGCCAGCTCCCTAGGACAGGGCGCGAACACTGAAGCTTTCTTT,CASSLGQGANTEAFF,few,TRBD1,TRBJ1-1,TRBV18
TGCAGCGTTCCCACAAGCGGGTCGCAGTATTTT,CSVPTSGSQYF,-,-,TRBJ2-3,TRBV29-1